This T cell receptor beta chain was identified during a study of cytomegalovirus exposure and HLA in healthy donors. Background on the study: About 82 million unique TCRs from HLA-typed donors were held in an early release of data.

PCR involved 60 Vbeta and 13 Jbeta primers. Original data processing: Later work found roughly 80 million unique TCR beta chains, with some 11 million shared. The repertoire was sequenced with immunoSEQ multiplex PCR; TCRdb's copy has only in-frame clones and lacks some. That table supplies the V and J calls and clone size; D and trimming were determined from the DNA. The profile shows around 200,000 clones, around four fifths of them singletons. About this clone: Its antigen is unidentified.

Study results and caveats: In a later analysis, donors in an Asian-associated ancestry cluster reportedly had fewer N-insertions in productive TCRs than the cohort mean. Sequences of the TCR beta chain were said to predict the HLA-A and HLA-B alleles of most subjects accurately.

The sample was PBMCs. This TCR was sampled from a man between 50 and 59 years old in good health and CMV-seronegative.

The CDR3 sequence is CATSRGRQQETQYF. For the CDR3, the DNA is TGTGCCACCAGCAGAGGAAGACAGCAAGAGACCCAGTACTTC. The rearrangement uses TRBV15 and TRBJ2-5, with TRBD1 as a possible D gene (5 bases). V lost 1 base and J 2 bases, leaving 8 bases between the germline ends. The CDR3 is 14 amino acids. Germline assignment: CDR1 LNHNV and CDR2 YYDKDF (reference sequence).